Presented here are 26 T cell receptor beta chains from one specimen sequenced in a study of blood T cell repertoires in COVID-19. TCRdb's copy holds only in-frame clones and misses some; the assay was immunoSEQ multiplex PCR. The sample has 200,000 to 250,000 clones, just under 90% seen once. Specimen: PBMCs or T cells enriched from blood (not recorded which). Every receptor here comes from a man in his fifties or sixties who had been exposed to COVID-19.

This clone was counted only a few times. The chain's CDR3 is CASSLASGQPQHF. The CDR3 nucleotides are TGTGCCAGCAGCTTAGCGTCCGGTCAGCCCCAGCATTTT. This chain uses TRBV7-9 with TRBJ1-5; D unresolved. Trimming cost V 0 bases and J 6 bases, with 6 bases left between them. The CDR3 is 13 amino acids. Germline-derived CDR1 and CDR2 are SEHNR and FQNEAQ (reference sequence).

The table lists this clone with a count of one. The chain joins TRBV28 to TRBJ2-1; no definite D call. CDR1 is MDHEN and CDR2 is SYDVKM in the germline V gene. This CDR3 has 11 amino acids. Trimming left V 2 bases short and J 9 bases short, with 5 bases between. CDR3 loop: CASSLRSEQFF. The CDR3 DNA sequence: TGTGCCAGCAGTTTACGGAGTGAGCAGTTCTTC.

Of note for this clone: Other DNA sequences of this sample code for an identical CDR3. The chain uses TRBV24-1 and TRBJ1-2; 7 nucleotides line up with TRBD1. V was pared by 3 bases and J by 3 bases, with 0 bases of the junction left unmatched. The CDR3 contains 13 residues. CDR1 is KGHDR and CDR2 is SFDVKD in the germline V gene. The CDR3 DNA reads as TGTGCCACCAGTGATGGGACAGACTATGGCTACACCTTC. It yields the protein CATSDGTDYGYTF.

This chain joins TRBV15 and TRBJ2-3, with D possibly matching TRBD1 (6 bases). V lost 0 bases and J lost 5, with 12 bases in between. The germline V gene has CDR1 LNHNV and CDR2 YYDKDF (reference sequence). This CDR3 comprises 15 residues. CDR3 DNA: TGTGCCACCAGCAGAGATTTGCAGGGGAGAGATACGCAGTATTTT. Encoded protein: CATSRDLQGRDTQYF.

The V call is TRBV5-1, the J call TRBJ2-7, with a weak D call TRBD2 (6 bases). CDR3 length: 14 residues. Trimming took off 6 bases at V and 4 bases at J, with 17 bases between the two ends. The germline V gene has CDR1 SGHRS and CDR2 YFSETQ. DNA of the CDR3: TGCGCCAGCAAAACTGGGATCGGGGGTTACGAGCAGTACTTC. Translated, it gives CASKTGIGGYEQYF. The whole variable domain, filled in from reference TRBV5-1 and TRBJ2-7, reads KAGVTQTPRYLIKTRGQQVTLSCSPISGHRSVSWYQQTPGQGLQFLFEYFSETQRNKGNFPGRFSGRQFSNSRSEMNVSTLELGDSALYLCASKTGIGGYEQYFGPGTRLTVT.

The J gene is TRBJ2-7, the V gene TRBV14; the D gene is possibly TRBD2 (5 bases). Germline CDR1 and CDR2: SGHDN and FVKESK. The CDR3 is 17 amino acids. V lost 0 bases to trimming and J lost 1 base, with 16 bases between them. DNA for the CDR3: TGTGCCAGCAGCCAAGAAGGGTCAAAGAGGGAGTCCTACGAGCAGTACGTC. Residues: CASSQEGSKRESYEQYV.

The gene calls are TRBV7-9 and TRBJ2-5, with 7 bases matching TRBD2. V lost 4 bases to trimming and J lost 6 bases; unmatched junction nucleotides: 20. CDR1 SEHNR and CDR2 FQNEAQ come from the germline V gene (reference sequence). This CDR3 has 18 amino acids. CDR3 protein: CASSSDPFRDYGSKTQYF. CDR3 coding DNA: TGTGCCAGCAGCTCCGATCCATTCAGGGACTATGGGAGTAAGACCCAGTACTTC.

The chain is built from TRBV24-1 and TRBJ2-3; D remains unclear. From germline, CDR1 is KGHDR and CDR2 SFDVKD. CDR3 size: 13 residues. Trimming removed 6 bases from V and 2 bases from J, with 8 bases in between. The CDR3 DNA reads as TGTGCCACCAGTAACTACCACACAGATACGCAGTATTTT. Its protein is CATSNYHTDTQYF.

The V and J genes are TRBV3-1 (or the pseudogene TRBV3-2) and TRBJ2-2; no definite D call. Germline assignment: CDR1 LGHDT and CDR2 YNNKEL (reference sequence). Trimming took off 3 bases at V and 5 bases at J, with 10 bases between the two ends. The length of the CDR3 is 14 residues. CDR3 amino acids: CASSHLVFTGELFF. CDR3 sequence (DNA): TGTGCCAGCAGCCATCTAGTGTTTACCGGGGAGCTGTTTTTT.

This clone appeared a few times. The chain recombines TRBV9 with TRBJ1-3, with TRBD1 identical over 7 bases. The CDR3 extends over 16 amino acids. Germline CDR1 is SGDLS and CDR2 is YYNGEE. With V trimmed by 4 bases and J by 0 bases, 7 bases remained unmatched. The CDR3 protein is CASSPGTVFSGNTIYF. CDR3 nucleotide sequence: TGTGCCAGCAGCCCGGGGACAGTCTTCTCTGGAAACACCATATATTTT.

The chain uses TRBV5-8 and TRBJ1-4; 7 bases align to TRBD1. The V gene end was trimmed by 3 bases and the J gene end by 6 bases; junction bases not matched to a gene: 2. The CDR3 consists of 13 residues. Per germline, CDR1 SGHTS and CDR2 YDEGEE. CDR3 region: CASSSGQDEKLFF. The CDR3 region has the DNA TGTGCCAGCAGCTCCGGACAGGATGAAAAACTGTTTTTT.

CDR3 residues: CASRPPSGGSYEQYF. CDR3 coding DNA: TGTGCCAGTAGGCCGCCTAGCGGGGGGTCCTACGAGCAGTACTTC. V usage is TRBV19 and J usage is TRBJ2-7, with 11 bases lining up with TRBD2. The CDR3 extends over 15 amino acids. Looked up from germline, CDR1 is LNHDA and CDR2 is SQIVND (reference sequence). With V trimmed by 6 bases and J by 1 base, 5 bases remained unmatched.

Notes on this clone: Germline is not matched at one junction end, which may reflect a read error. CDR3 region: CASSPGGRETRF. In DNA form, the CDR3 reads TGTGCCAGCTCACCGGGCGGGCGGGAGACCCGCTTT. The rearrangement uses TRBV18 and TRBJ1-1, with D hard to call. Germline V gene sequence: CDR1 KGHSH, CDR2 LQKENI. The CDR3 extends over 12 amino acids.

V usage is TRBV4-2 and J usage is TRBJ1-2; the D is unclear. This CDR3 comprises 14 residues. V was trimmed by 0 bases and J by 4 bases, leaving 9 bases between them. CDR1 LGHNA and CDR2 YNFKEQ come from the germline V gene. CDR3 region: CASSQDRRTYGYTF. CDR3 coding DNA: TGTGCCAGCAGCCAAGATAGGAGGACCTATGGCTACACCTTC.

V usage is TRBV3-1 (or the pseudogene TRBV3-2) and J usage is TRBJ2-7; no clear D gene. This CDR3 has 13 residues. Trimming pared 1 base from V and 3 bases from J, leaving 7 bases between. The germline V gene has CDR1 LGHDT and CDR2 YNNKEL (reference sequence). The chain's CDR3 is CASSQAGYYEQYV. CDR3 nucleotide sequence: TGTGCCAGCAGCCAAGCCGGGTACTACGAGCAGTACGTC.

J is TRBJ2-2 and V is TRBV15, with TRBD1 matching 7 bases. Germline lookup yields CDR1 LNHNV and CDR2 YYDKDF (reference sequence). The CDR3 has 14 amino acids. The junction had 2 bases not matched to a gene; V was cut back by 1 base and J by 6 bases. In DNA, the CDR3 is TGTGCCACCAGCAGAGGACAGGGCGCCGGGGAGCTGTTTTTT. It translates to CATSRGQGAGELFF.

J is TRBJ2-7 and V is TRBV5-1; 12 bases map to TRBD2. This CDR3 contains 14 residues. V shed 4 bases and J 6 bases; nucleotides not matched to a gene: 5. CDR1 is SGHRS, CDR2 YFSETQ, per germline. CDR3 in DNA: TGCGCCAGCAGCCTAGCGGGAGGGCCTGGCGAGCAGTACGTC. Its translation is CASSLAGGPGEQYV.

J is TRBJ1-4 and V is TRBV11-2; TRBD1 might be the D (5 bases). CDR3 length: 15 residues. Trimming took 1 base from V and 7 from J, leaving 13 bases between them. Germline V lookup: CDR1 SGHAT, CDR2 FQNNGV. The CDR3, as DNA: TGTGCCAGCAGCTTAGTTCTGGGGGGGGTTGAAAAACTGTTTTTT. This sequence encodes CASSLVLGGVEKLFF.

J is TRBJ1-5 and V is TRBV29-1, with 8 nucleotides matching TRBD1. CDR3 size: 13 residues. Germline loops: CDR1 SQVTM, CDR2 ANQGSEA. Trimming cost V 4 bases and J 6 bases; bases outside gene matches: 5. The CDR3 DNA is TGCAGCGTTGTCAGGGGGCTGGGTCAGCCCCAGCATTTT. As protein: CSVVRGLGQPQHF.

The gene calls are TRBV20-1 and TRBJ2-1; no clear D. CDR1 DFQATT and CDR2 SNEGSKA come from the germline V gene (reference sequence). V lost 5 bases to trimming and J lost 8 bases, with 7 bases between them. This CDR3 has 10 residues. This CDR3 is CSALTDEQFF. The CDR3 DNA reads as TGCAGTGCTCTAACCGATGAGCAGTTCTTC.

V and J are TRBV5-1 and TRBJ2-7; 8 nucleotides align to TRBD1. CDR3 length: 13 residues. CDR1 and CDR2 (germline): SGHRS, YFSETQ. V lost 4 bases to trimming and J lost 6 bases; unmatched junction nucleotides: 6. CDR3 sequence (DNA): TGCGCCAGCAGCCACGGACAGGGTCCCGAGCAGTACTTC. Amino acids: CASSHGQGPEQYF.

This rearrangement joins TRBV7-9 to TRBJ1-1; 8 nucleotides line up with TRBD1. V lost 1 base and J lost 6; bases outside the gene matches: 7. Germline loops: CDR1 SEHNR, CDR2 FQNEAQ (reference sequence). This CDR3 region has 15 residues. CDR3 bases: TGTGCCAGCAGCTTAGAACAGGGGGGGTTCGCTGAAGCTTTCTTT. This translates into CASSLEQGGFAEAFF.

The rearrangement links TRBV28 to TRBJ1-2, with TRBD1 as a possible D gene (6 bases). Between the trimmed V and J ends, which lost 4 bases and 5 bases, there was a span of 11 bases. The CDR3 length is 13 residues. The germline CDR1 and CDR2 sequences are MDHEN and SYDVKM. The chain's CDR3 is CASSSYREYGYTF. CDR3 coding DNA: TGTGCCAGCAGTTCCTACAGGGAATATGGCTACACCTTC.

V gene TRBV18 combines with J gene TRBJ1-1, with TRBD1 matching 7 bases. The CDR3 spans 14 residues. The V gene's germline CDR1 is KGHSH and CDR2 LQKENI. V dropped 2 bases and J dropped 4; count of bases not matched to a gene: 4. The CDR3 nucleotides are TGTGCCAGCTCACCAGGGCAGGGGGTCACTGAAGCTTTCTTT. Translating gives CASSPGQGVTEAFF.

The chain carries TRBV10-3 and TRBJ1-4; D may be TRBD1 (6 bases). Trimming cost V 2 bases and J 8 bases, with 15 bases left between them. Germline values: CDR1 ENHRY, CDR2 SYGVKD. The CDR3 has 15 amino acids. CDR3 nucleotide sequence: TGTGCCATCAGTGAGCTTGGCCTCGGGACAGAAAAACTGTTTTTT. It encodes CAISELGLGTEKLFF.

The chain has TRBV3-1 (or the pseudogene TRBV3-2) and TRBJ2-1; no definite D call. Trimming removed 2 bases at V and 5 bases at J, with 4 bases between. Germline V gene sequence: CDR1 LGHDT, CDR2 YNNKEL (reference sequence). The CDR3 has 12 amino acids. CDR3 sequence: CASSQRDNEQFF. The CDR3 DNA sequence: TGTGCCAGCAGCCAACGGGACAATGAGCAGTTCTTC.